The rows below give T cell receptor beta chains drawn from one sample of a study of early T cells in non-severe SARS-CoV-2 infection. TCRdb redid the calling of the 5' RACE reads with MiXCR, one entry per CDR3 protein. The sample has tens of thousands of distinct CDR3 sequences; 7% to 10% are singletons. The sequenced sample consisted of whole blood. The receptors originated from an adult who was a healthcare worker with PCR-confirmed SARS-CoV-2 infection or an uninfected control (not recorded which). CDR3s include the opening cysteine and the closing phenylalanine or tryptophan. A D gene is named only where the DNA matches it firmly. Clone size, where shown, is once, few, many, or a class for clones that have expanded.

clone_size	d_call	v_call	j_call	cdr3_aa	cdr3_nt
many	NA	TRBV11-2	TRBJ2-7	CASSASSYEQYF	TGTGCCAGCAGCGCTAGCTCCTACGAGCAGTACTTC
many	NA	TRBV7-2	TRBJ2-7	CASSLNPGSEQYF	TGTGCCAGCAGCCTTAACCCTGGTTCCGAGCAGTACTTC
many	TRBD1	TRBV2	TRBJ1-2	CARGQGAYGYTF	TGTGCCAGGGGACAGGGGGCGTATGGCTACACCTTC
NA	NA	TRBV2	TRBJ2-3	CASSLIAPSRPTDTQYF	TGTGCCAGCAGCCTAATCGCCCCATCCAGGCCCACAGATACGCAGTATTTT
few	TRBD1	TRBV18	TRBJ1-1	CASSPMQGASTEAFF	TGTGCCAGCTCACCCATGCAGGGGGCGTCCACTGAAGCTTTCTTT
NA	TRBD1	TRBV5-1	TRBJ2-7	CASRTGTGTYEQYF	TGCGCCAGCAGGACTGGGACAGGAACCTACGAGCAGTACTTC
NA	NA	TRBV6-1	TRBJ2-7	CASTLGGKLEQYF	TGTGCCAGTACCCTGGGGGGTAAACTTGAGCAGTACTTC
many	TRBD1	TRBV20-1	TRBJ2-2	CSAMGTGVIGELFF	TGCAGTGCTATGGGGACAGGGGTGATCGGGGAGCTGTTTTTT
NA	NA	TRBV6-1	TRBJ1-2	CASSEQRFYGYTF	TGTGCCAGCAGTGAACAAAGATTCTATGGCTACACCTTC
many	NA	TRBV9	TRBJ1-1	CASSLRPQVAFF	TGTGCCAGCAGCTTACGCCCCCAGGTGGCTTTCTTT
NA	NA	TRBV6-6	TRBJ1-5	CASNPLDGNQPQHF	TGTGCCAGCAACCCTTTGGACGGTAATCAGCCCCAGCATTTT
NA	TRBD1	TRBV25-1	TRBJ2-7	CASKGQGFNEQYF	TGTGCCAGCAAGGGACAGGGGTTCAACGAGCAGTACTTC
NA	NA	TRBV6-1	TRBJ1-2	CASSIDGDYGYTF	TGTGCCAGCAGCATCGATGGCGACTATGGCTACACCTTC
many	NA	TRBV3-1	TRBJ1-6	CASSQGVSPLHF	TGTGCCAGCAGCCAAGGAGTCTCACCCCTCCACTTT
many	NA	TRBV6-5	TRBJ1-1	CASSQGPEVFF	TGTGCCAGCAGTCAGGGACCTGAAGTTTTCTTT
few	NA	TRBV27	TRBJ1-6	CASTYGWSYNSPLHF	TGTGCCAGCACCTACGGTTGGTCCTATAATTCACCCCTCCACTTT